The clone carrying this T cell receptor beta chain appeared many times. Antigen: not known. This sample was included in a study of T cell repertoires in cytomegalovirus infection. TCRdb independently ran MiXCR on the reads; one entry per CDR3 protein. The repertoire includes hundreds of thousands of distinct CDR3 sequences, 30% to 40% of them detected once, and 15% to 20% sits in the top ten. The TCR comes from a human donor in good health (CMV status not recorded). Some clones in this sample may be carry-over from other donors' samples. The sample was cultured PBMCs, taken from culture after CMV antigen stimulation.

Here the CDR3 DNA reads TGTGCCAGCAGCTTAGTCGAGGGCTACGAGCAGTACGTC. Translated, it gives CASSLVEGYEQYV. J is TRBJ2-7 and V is TRBV7-2; D possibly corresponds to TRBD2 (5 bases). The length of the CDR3 is 13 residues. Germline CDR1 is SGHTA and CDR2 is FQGNSA. V was trimmed by 1 base and J by 3 bases, leaving 7 bases between them.